This T cell receptor (beta chain) was identified during a study of naive and memory T cell subsets. Findings and caveats of the study: Diversity fell and Gini index rose from naive through CM, EM, EMRA.

Trimming pared 4 bases from V and 4 bases from J, leaving 16 bases between. The germline V gene encodes CDR1 MGHDK and CDR2 SYGVNS. The CDR3 is 15 amino acids. On this clonotype: The antigen is unknown.

Two oligonucleotides, mixed equimolar, formed the beta constant-region primer covering TRBC1 and TRBC2. Via MiXCR, TCRdb re-called the UMI-ligation and nested PCR reads, giving one row per CDR3 protein. In the table there are 70,000 to 95,000 distinct CDR3 sequences, 6% to 7.5% of which are singletons. The clonotype originates from a human donor in good health. Sequenced material: central memory CD4+ T cells from blood. This rearrangement joins TRBV25-1 to TRBJ1-2; D gene uncertain. CDR3 sequence reads: CASSAPGAWPYGYTF. CDR3 nucleotides: TGTGCCAGCAGTGCGCCGGGAGCCTGGCCCTATGGCTACACCTTC.